Reported below is one T cell receptor beta chain. The data originate from a study of T cells after somatic rescue of genetic block. TCRdb's copy holds only in-frame clones and misses some; the assay was immunoSEQ multiplex PCR. The sample contains under 150,000 clones, about 89% of which appear only once. Germline loops: CDR1 SQVTM, CDR2 ANQGSEA. The CDR3 has 13 amino acids. The ends lost 7 bases at V and 4 bases at J; junction bases unmatched: 8. The source is a woman younger than 35. The V gene is TRBV29-1, the J gene TRBJ2-5; TRBD1 aligns across 8 bases. The sequenced sample was peripheral blood mononuclear cells (PBMCs). The CDR3 protein is CSGNRGVGETQYF. CDR3 DNA: TGCAGCGGGAACAGGGGGGTAGGAGAGACCCAGTACTTC.